This is a list of T cell receptor beta chains from one sample in a study of T cell repertoires in cytomegalovirus infection. TCRdb called the reads again in MiXCR, with one record for every CDR3 protein. Seen here are approximately 500,000 distinct CDR3 sequences, approximately 25% observed once, and the top ten hold about 13%. The specimen was PBMCs. All receptors derive from a human donor in good health (CMV status not recorded). Some clones in this sample may be carry-over from other donors' samples. Both conserved end residues are part of each CDR3. D genes are given only for firm matches. The size of a clone is reported for some rows only, either as once, few or many, or as a class for expanded clones.

V	D	size	J	CDR3	DNA
TRBV7-8	-	many	TRBJ2-1	CASSLFREHPPFF	TGTGCCAGCAGCTTGTTCCGAGAACACCCCCCGTTCTTC
TRBV2	-	few	TRBJ1-5	CASNLGHDSNQPQHF	TGTGCCAGCAACCTTGGACACGATAGCAATCAGCCCCAGCATTTT
TRBV7-2	-	few	TRBJ1-1	CASSLAVASEAFF	TGTGCCAGCAGCTTAGCCGTTGCTTCTGAAGCTTTCTTT
TRBV27	-	-	TRBJ2-5	CASSLIGEETQYF	TGTGCCAGCAGTTTAATTGGAGAAGAGACCCAGTACTTC
TRBV7-2	-	few	TRBJ2-7	CASSLRDSYEQYF	TGTGCCAGCAGCTTGCGCGACAGCTACGAGCAGTACTTC
TRBV7-3	TRBD1	-	TRBJ2-1	CASSPGTANRNEQFF	TGTGCCAGCAGCCCCGGGACAGCAAACAGGAATGAGCAGTTCTTC
TRBV7-2	-	many	TRBJ2-1	CASTISEFSYNEQFF	TGTGCCAGCACCATCTCGGAATTCTCCTACAATGAGCAGTTCTTC
TRBV6-1	-	-	TRBJ2-6	CASRMYVSGANVLTF	TGTGCCAGCAGGATGTACGTCTCTGGGGCCAACGTCCTGACTTTC
TRBV7-2	-	few	TRBJ2-1	CASSPRWLRGEQFF	TGTGCCAGCAGCCCCAGGTGGCTCCGGGGTGAGCAGTTCTTC
TRBV11-2	-	-	TRBJ1-3	CASSLDLSLSGSGNTIYF	TGTGCCAGCAGCTTAGATCTCTCACTCTCGGGCTCTGGAAACACCATATATTTT
TRBV7-6	TRBD2	many	TRBJ2-5	CASSSSGRAGWTQYF	TGTGCCAGCAGCTCTAGCGGGAGGGCTGGGTGGACCCAGTACTTC
TRBV24-1	TRBD2	-	TRBJ2-1	CATSGTGGPREQFF	TGTGCCACCAGCGGAACGGGAGGGCCGCGTGAGCAGTTCTTC
TRBV6-5	-	-	TRBJ2-5	CASSYDPTGTQYF	TGTGCCAGCAGTTACGACCCAACTGGGACCCAGTACTTC
TRBV29-1	-	few	TRBJ2-1	CSVITGYNEQFF	TGCAGCGTTATTACAGGGTACAATGAGCAGTTCTTC
TRBV4-3	-	-	TRBJ2-6	CASSQEVVALGANVLTF	TGCGCCAGCAGCCAAGAGGTGGTCGCTCTAGGGGCCAACGTCCTGACTTTC
TRBV19	TRBD1	few	TRBJ1-1	CASSIVGTGETVEAFF	TGTGCCAGTAGTATAGTCGGGACAGGGGAAACCGTTGAAGCTTTCTTT
TRBV7-2	-	many	TRBJ1-5	CASSLVQNQPQHF	TGTGCCAGCAGCCTAGTCCAAAATCAGCCCCAGCATTTT
TRBV7-2	TRBD2	many	TRBJ2-1	CASSVYGTRIGEQFF	TGTGCCAGCAGCGTCTACGGGACTAGGATCGGGGAGCAGTTCTTC
TRBV7-9	-	few	TRBJ1-1	CASSLSPVGTVGTEAFF	TGTGCCAGCAGCTTGTCGCCTGTCGGGACGGTGGGGACTGAAGCTTTCTTT
TRBV7-9	-	-	TRBJ2-3	CASSRNVGVLTQYF	TGTGCCAGCAGCCGCAACGTGGGGGTTCTTACGCAGTATTTT
TRBV5-6	TRBD1	-	TRBJ1-2	CASRQIQGGGYTF	TGTGCCAGCAGACAGATCCAGGGGGGTGGCTACACCTTC
TRBV19	-	few	TRBJ2-2	CASSIGPGRAGELFF	TGTGCCAGTAGTATTGGGCCAGGGCGGGCCGGGGAGCTGTTTTTT
TRBV12-3/TRBV12-4	TRBD1	-	TRBJ2-7	CASSWDRGNYEQYF	TGTGCCAGCAGTTGGGACAGGGGGAACTACGAGCAGTACTTC
TRBV7-2	TRBD2	few	TRBJ2-1	CASSTPGLAGNEQFF	TGTGCCAGCAGCACGCCGGGACTAGCGGGAAATGAGCAGTTCTTC
TRBV11-3	TRBD1	-	TRBJ2-7	CASSLGDSFYEQYF	TGTGCCAGCAGCTTGGGGGACAGTTTTTACGAGCAGTACTTC
TRBV11-2	TRBD1	-	TRBJ1-6	CASSLDRERTLHF	TGTGCCAGCAGCTTGGACAGGGAGAGAACCCTCCACTTT
TRBV13	TRBD2	-	TRBJ2-7	CASSFGSSGISYEQYF	TGTGCCAGCAGCTTCGGTTCGAGCGGGATATCCTACGAGCAGTACTTC
TRBV29-1	-	-	TRBJ1-4	CSVGGEDDEKLFF	TGCAGCGTTGGGGGGGAAGACGATGAAAAACTGTTTTTT
TRBV10-3	TRBD2	few	TRBJ2-3	CAISESGLAGGSARDTQYF	TGTGCCATCAGTGAGTCGGGACTAGCGGGAGGGTCCGCACGGGATACGCAGTATTTT
TRBV7-8	-	few	TRBJ1-1	CASSFPGTSEAFF	TGTGCCAGCAGCTTCCCCGGGACATCTGAAGCTTTCTTT
TRBV7-2	-	few	TRBJ2-1	CASQLSLDNEQFF	TGTGCCAGCCAGTTGAGTTTGGACAATGAGCAGTTCTTC
TRBV27	TRBD2	-	TRBJ2-7	CASSLYGGGTYEQYF	TGTGCCAGCAGTTTATACGGGGGAGGGACCTACGAGCAGTACTTC
TRBV4-1	-	few	TRBJ1-2	CASSQEGGFGYTF	TGCGCCAGCAGCCAAGAAGGAGGATTCGGCTACACCTTC
TRBV19	TRBD2	few	TRBJ2-1	CASSIRGGRSINEQFF	TGTGCCAGTAGTATTCGGGGCGGGAGGTCTATTAATGAGCAGTTCTTC
TRBV10-3	-	-	TRBJ2-5	CAISDPPGIETQYF	TGTGCCATCAGTGACCCGCCGGGCATAGAGACCCAGTACTTC
TRBV6-5	TRBD2	few	TRBJ2-1	CASSRGLAGEGNEQFF	TGTGCCAGCAGCCGGGGACTAGCGGGAGAGGGCAATGAGCAGTTCTTC